Listed below are T cell receptor beta chains from one sample, sequenced in a study of PD-1 blockade in classical Hodgkin lymphoma. Produced via immunoSEQ multiplex PCR; TCRdb's table is partial and in-frame only. Of 25,000 to 40,000 clones listed, around 81% are singletons. The source was peripheral blood mononuclear cells (PBMCs), collected before the fourth cycle of nivolumab. All receptors come from a human donor with classical Hodgkin lymphoma. Both conserved end residues are part of each CDR3. The D gene is left open where the match is weak. Only some rows state a clone size, as once, few, many or a class for expanded clones.

DNA: TGCGCCAGCAGCGACGGACAGGGAATGAACACTGAAGCTTTCTTT
CDR3: CASSDGQGMNTEAFF
length: 15
D: TRBD1
V: TRBV5-1
size: -
J: TRBJ1-1

DNA: TGTGCCATCACCGTCCCGGGACTAGGGGGGACCGGGGAGCTGTTTTTT
CDR3: CAITVPGLGGTGELFF
length: 16
D: TRBD2
V: TRBV10-3
size: -
J: TRBJ2-2

DNA: TGTGCCAGCAGCTTAGAGGGACTATCAGACAATGAGCAGTTCTTC
CDR3: CASSLEGLSDNEQFF
length: 15
D: TRBD2
V: TRBV11-2
size: -
J: TRBJ2-1

DNA: TGTGCCAGCAGCCCCAGGGGGGGGTCGGGGAATGAGCAGTTCTTC
CDR3: CASSPRGGSGNEQFF
length: 15
D: -
V: TRBV2
size: medium-sized
J: TRBJ2-1

DNA: TGTGCCAGCAGCTTAGAAAAGACCCAGTACTTC
CDR3: CASSLEKTQYF
length: 11
D: -
V: TRBV7-2
size: -
J: TRBJ2-5

DNA: TGTGCCAGCAGTGATTCGGGGGGCCGTACCGGGGAGCTGTTTTTT
CDR3: CASSDSGGRTGELFF
length: 15
D: -
V: TRBV2
size: -
J: TRBJ2-2

DNA: TGTGCCAGTAGTATCAGAGGGGGCAATCAGCCCCAGCATTTT
CDR3: CASSIRGGNQPQHF
length: 14
D: -
V: TRBV19
size: -
J: TRBJ1-5

DNA: TGTGCCAGCAGCTTGTTGGCAGCTAGGGGGGACACTGAAGCTTTCTTT
CDR3: CASSLLAARGDTEAFF
length: 16
D: -
V: TRBV5-5
size: -
J: TRBJ1-1

DNA: TGCAGCGTTGCTCACTTAGATCAGCCCCAGCATTTT
CDR3: CSVAHLDQPQHF
length: 12
D: -
V: TRBV29-1
size: -
J: TRBJ1-5

DNA: TGCAGCGTTGAAGGGACAGCCGGGGAGCTGTTTTTT
CDR3: CSVEGTAGELFF
length: 12
D: -
V: TRBV29-1
size: -
J: TRBJ2-2

DNA: TGTGCCAGCAGCCGAGGGGGGCCTGAAGCTTTCTTT
CDR3: CASSRGGPEAFF
length: 12
D: -
V: TRBV7-2
size: -
J: TRBJ1-1

DNA: TGTGCCAGTAGCAGTATCTATGAGGGGCCGGAAGCTTTCTTT
CDR3: CASSSIYEGPEAFF
length: 14
D: -
V: TRBV19
size: -
J: TRBJ1-1

DNA: TGCAGCGTTGGCGGGTCTGGAAACACCATATATTTT
CDR3: CSVGGSGNTIYF
length: 12
D: -
V: TRBV29-1
size: few
J: TRBJ1-3

DNA: TGTGCCAGCAGCCCAAGACAGGGTACCTATGGCTACACCTTC
CDR3: CASSPRQGTYGYTF
length: 14
D: TRBD1
V: TRBV9
size: -
J: TRBJ1-2

DNA: TGCGCCAGCGGCCGTCAAGAGACCCAGTACTTC
CDR3: CASGRQETQYF
length: 11
D: -
V: TRBV5-1
size: -
J: TRBJ2-5

DNA: TGTGCCAGTTGTTCCGGAGCCAATCAGCCCCAGCATTTT
CDR3: CASCSGANQPQHF
length: 13
D: -
V: TRBV19
size: -
J: TRBJ1-5

DNA: TGTGCCAGCAGTTTGATGGGGGCTACCTACGAGCAGTACTTC
CDR3: CASSLMGATYEQYF
length: 14
D: -
V: TRBV2
size: -
J: TRBJ2-7

DNA: TGTGCCAGCAGATCACAGGTACTAGCTAACTATGGCTACACCTTC
CDR3: CASRSQVLANYGYTF
length: 15
D: -
V: TRBV6-1
size: few
J: TRBJ1-2

DNA: TGTGCCAGCAGCTTACGAGGCTATGGCTACACCTTC
CDR3: CASSLRGYGYTF
length: 12
D: -
V: TRBV13
size: -
J: TRBJ1-2

DNA: TGCGCCAGCAGCCACGGAGGGACTGAAGCTTTCTTT
CDR3: CASSHGGTEAFF
length: 12
D: -
V: TRBV5-1
size: -
J: TRBJ1-1

DNA: TGTGCCAGCAGTTCACCCTCCCTTACAGGCTACACCTTC
CDR3: CASSSPSLTGYTF
length: 13
D: -
V: TRBV28
size: -
J: TRBJ1-2

DNA: TGTGCCAGCAGCCCCCGACGGGGGGTTAGGAACACCATATATTTT
CDR3: CASSPRRGVRNTIYF
length: 15
D: -
V: TRBV6-1
size: -
J: TRBJ1-3

DNA: TGTGCCAGCACTATACGTGGTTCACCCCTCCACTTT
CDR3: CASTIRGSPLHF
length: 12
D: -
V: TRBV19
size: -
J: TRBJ1-6

DNA: TGTGCCAGCAGCTTAGAACCCCCTGGGGCGGCTGGAAACACCATATATTTT
CDR3: CASSLEPPGAAGNTIYF
length: 17
D: -
V: TRBV11-2
size: -
J: TRBJ1-3

DNA: TGTGCCAGCACTTTCGAACAGAGCCAATCTGGAAACACCATATATTTT
CDR3: CASTFEQSQSGNTIYF
length: 16
D: -
V: TRBV2
size: once
J: TRBJ1-3

DNA: TGTGCCAGCTCACAGGGACAGGGCTACGGCTACACCTTC
CDR3: CASSQGQGYGYTF
length: 13
D: TRBD1
V: TRBV18
size: few
J: TRBJ1-2

DNA: TGTGCCAGCAGTTATAGAGCGGGCGACGGGGAGCAGTACTTC
CDR3: CASSYRAGDGEQYF
length: 14
D: -
V: TRBV11-3
size: few
J: TRBJ2-7

DNA: TGTGCCAGCAGCCAGACTAGCGGCCAAGAGACCCAGTACTTC
CDR3: CASSQTSGQETQYF
length: 14
D: TRBD2
V: TRBV4-2
size: -
J: TRBJ2-5

DNA: TGTGCCATCAGTGCTGTTTCTGGCGGGGAGCTGTTTTTT
CDR3: CAISAVSGGELFF
length: 13
D: -
V: TRBV10-3
size: few
J: TRBJ2-2

DNA: TGTGCCAGCAGTTTTTTCGGAGAGAGGACTCGGTACTATGGCTACACCTTC
CDR3: CASSFFGERTRYYGYTF
length: 17
D: -
V: TRBV27
size: -
J: TRBJ1-2

DNA: TGTGCCAGCAGTTTACAGGGGAACACTGAAGCTTTCTTT
CDR3: CASSLQGNTEAFF
length: 13
D: -
V: TRBV28
size: -
J: TRBJ1-1

DNA: TGTGCCAGCAGCTCCGGGCCCGGGACCGAGAACGAGCAGTACTTC
CDR3: CASSSGPGTENEQYF
length: 15
D: -
V: TRBV7-9
size: once
J: TRBJ2-7

DNA: TGCGCCAGCAGCCTATGGGGCGGGTCAGATACGCAGTATTTT
CDR3: CASSLWGGSDTQYF
length: 14
D: -
V: TRBV4-1
size: -
J: TRBJ2-3

DNA: TGCGCCAGCAGCTTGGACGGCGAGGAAAAACTGTTTTTT
CDR3: CASSLDGEEKLFF
length: 13
D: -
V: TRBV5-1
size: -
J: TRBJ1-4

DNA: TGTGCCAGTAGTTCACGGACAGGATCGAACACCGGGGAGCTGTTTTTT
CDR3: CASSSRTGSNTGELFF
length: 16
D: TRBD1
V: TRBV19
size: -
J: TRBJ2-2

DNA: TGTGCCAGCAGCCCCACTCGGGGGGGGGTCACAGATACGCAGTATTTT
CDR3: CASSPTRGGVTDTQYF
length: 16
D: TRBD2
V: TRBV4-2
size: -
J: TRBJ2-3